Listed here are 19 T cell receptor beta chains from one sample, sequenced in a study of human T cells and chemical hapten exposure. TCRdb reprocessed the RACE reads with MiXCR, giving one entry per CDR3 protein. The sample yields 360,000 or so distinct CDR3 sequences, under 6.5% seen once. Time point: patch test 2, 6 weeks after DPC sensitization. Treatment of the sample: therapeutic diphenylcyclopropenone sensitization with weekly scalp DPC. Sequencing was performed on whole blood, taken in connection with sensitization to the hapten diphenylcyclopropenone (DPC). These receptors came from a young woman with alopecia areata. Some clones in this sample may be carry-over from other donors' samples.

CDR3 DNA sequence: TGTGCCAGCAGCCGCCCAACCTCTGGGGCCAACGTCCTGACTTTC. As protein: CASSRPTSGANVLTF. J is TRBJ2-6 and V is TRBV28, with D unresolved. The V end lost 6 bases, the J end lost 0 bases, and 9 bases lay between the germline ends. The CDR3 runs to 15 residues. Germline loops: CDR1 MDHEN, CDR2 SYDVKM.

This clonotype has more than one count but fewer than ten. The chain recombines TRBV20-1 with TRBJ1-1; D is uncertain. CDR1 is DFQATT and CDR2 is SNEGSKA in the germline V gene (reference sequence). There are 13 residues in the CDR3. Trimming took 5 bases from V and 1 from J, leaving 11 bases between them. The DNA for the CDR3 is TGCAGTGCTGCCCGGGATCGGAACACTGAAGCTTTCTTT. Translating it yields CSAARDRNTEAFF.

This clonotype was picked up a small number of times. V usage is TRBV5-4 and J usage is TRBJ2-3; D unresolved. V was shortened by 2 bases and J by 6 bases, with 13 bases between the two germline ends. This CDR3 has 14 amino acids. Germline V gives CDR1 SGHNT, CDR2 YYREEE (reference sequence). The CDR3 loop reads CASSLRTREDTQYF. CDR3 sequence (DNA): TGTGCCAGCAGCTTAAGGACCCGAGAGGATACGCAGTATTTT.

The chain links TRBV28 to TRBJ1-1, with D possibly matching TRBD1 (5 bases). Germline V lookup: CDR1 MDHEN, CDR2 SYDVKM. CDR3 size: 15 residues. V lost 8 bases and J lost 1, with 17 bases in between. The CDR3 here is CASGSEGDSNTEAFF. DNA of the CDR3: TGTGCCAGCGGGAGCGAAGGGGATTCGAACACTGAAGCTTTCTTT. The full variable domain, in which reference TRBV28 and TRBJ1-1 provide the parts outside the CDR3, is DVKVTQSSRYLVKRTGEKVFLECVQDMDHENMFWYRQDPGLGLRLIYFSYDVKMKEKGDIPEGYSVSREKKERFSLILESASTNQTSMYLCASGSEGDSNTEAFFGQGTRLTVV.

This clonotype was detected a few times. CDR3 sequence reads: CASSQLPGTGTGVTGELFF. DNA for the CDR3: TGTGCCAGCAGCCAGCTCCCGGGGACCGGGACAGGGGTGACCGGGGAGCTGTTTTTT. The chain employs TRBV4-2 and TRBJ2-2; the match to TRBD1 covers 10 bases. CDR1 and CDR2 (germline): LGHNA, YNFKEQ. The CDR3 runs to 19 residues. J was trimmed by 5 bases and V by 3 bases; bases with no gene match: 15.

The chain has TRBV27 and TRBJ1-1; D gene unclear. The germline V and J ends were trimmed by 5 bases and 1 base, with 8 bases remaining between them. Germline CDR1 is MNHEY and CDR2 is SMNVEV (reference sequence). This CDR3 region has 13 residues. CDR3 nucleotides: TGTGCCAGCAGTAACGTAGGGAACACTGAAGCTTTCTTT. Translated, it gives CASSNVGNTEAFF.

This clonotype was seen only a few times. The chain joins TRBV12-3 or TRBV12-4 to TRBJ1-1, with 7 bases fitting TRBD1. V shed 4 bases and J 2 bases; nucleotides not matched to a gene: 10. This CDR3 is built from 16 residues. Here the CDR3 DNA reads TGTGCCAGCAGTTCTTCTGACAGGGCCGCAAACACTGAAGCTTTCTTT. Its translation is CASSSSDRAANTEAFF.

This clonotype was seen a few times. The chain uses TRBV9 and TRBJ1-6, with 8 nucleotides matching TRBD1. Unmatched junction bases numbered 9, after V lost 4 bases and J lost 9 bases. The CDR3 covers 15 residues. CDR1 is SGDLS, CDR2 YYNGEE, per germline. The CDR3: CASSQQDRDPSPLHF. CDR3 coding DNA: TGTGCCAGCAGCCAACAGGACAGGGACCCTTCACCCCTCCACTTT. The full variable domain, with the rest looked up from reference TRBV9 and TRBJ1-6, is DSGVTQTPKHLITATGQRVTLRCSPRSGDLSVYWYQQSLDQGLQFLIQYYNGEERAKGNILERFSAQQFPDLHSELNLSSLELGDSALYFCASSQQDRDPSPLHFGNGTRLTVT.

The chain has TRBV2 and TRBJ2-3; TRBD1 aligns across 8 bases. Germline CDR1 is SNHLY and CDR2 is FYNNEI. The trim removed 10 bases at V and 2 bases at J, leaving 8 bases unmatched. The CDR3 loop spans 14 amino acids. This CDR3 reads CATPGTGLTDTQYF. For the CDR3, the DNA is TGTGCCACCCCCGGGACAGGACTCACAGATACGCAGTATTTT.

Only a few counts were recorded for this clonotype. The V and J genes are TRBV7-2 and TRBJ2-3; perhaps TRBD1 as D (6 bases). Germline assignment: CDR1 SGHTA and CDR2 FQGNSA. Trimming cost V 5 bases and J 4 bases, with 13 bases left between them. CDR3 size: 14 residues. The CDR3 here is CASSTGIQADTQYF. CDR3 nucleotides: TGTGCCAGCAGCACAGGGATTCAGGCAGATACGCAGTATTTT.

The chain carries TRBV27 and TRBJ2-2, with D tentatively TRBD1 (6 bases). With 4 bases removed from V and 1 base from J, the gap between germline ends came to 13 bases. The germline V gene encodes CDR1 MNHEY and CDR2 SMNVEV (reference sequence). The CDR3 is made up of 16 amino acids. CDR3 sequence: CASSWGTLENTGELFF. Here the CDR3 DNA reads TGTGCCAGCAGTTGGGGGACATTAGAGAACACCGGGGAGCTGTTTTTT.

This clonotype appeared many times. The chain employs TRBV6-6 and TRBJ1-2; no clear D gene. CDR1 is MNHNY, CDR2 SVGAGI, per germline (reference sequence). Trimming took 6 bases from V and 2 from J, leaving 13 bases between them. CDR3 length equals 14 residues. The CDR3 DNA reads as TGTGCCAGCAGCCGCGCATCCTTGAACTATGGCTACACCTTC. It is translated as CASSRASLNYGYTF.

The chain has TRBV24-1 and TRBJ1-1, with D hard to call. Trimming took 5 bases from V and 3 from J, leaving 12 bases between them. Germline CDR1 KGHDR, CDR2 SFDVKD. CDR3 length equals 14 residues. The CDR3 DNA follows: TGTGCCACCAGTGCCGACGACGGGTACACTGAAGCTTTCTTT. This sequence encodes CATSADDGYTEAFF.

The genes are TRBV5-6 and TRBJ2-1; D possibly corresponds to TRBD1 (6 bases). V dropped 4 bases and J dropped 8 bases, with 28 bases sitting between them. The CDR3 consists of 18 residues. CDR1 is SGHDT and CDR2 is YYEEEE in the germline V gene. CDR3 amino acids: CASSPGRLQGYFRDEQFF. The CDR3 DNA reads as TGTGCCAGCAGCCCCGGCCGACTACAGGGATACTTCAGAGATGAGCAGTTCTTC.

The sample holds many counts of this clonotype. V gene TRBV28 combines with J gene TRBJ1-2, with 8 bases fitting TRBD1. The CDR3 is 14 residues long. The V gene end was trimmed by 3 bases and the J gene end by 4 bases; junction bases not matched to a gene: 4. The germline V gene has CDR1 MDHEN and CDR2 SYDVKM. This CDR3 is CASSFLTGAYGYTF. CDR3 nucleotides: TGTGCCAGCAGTTTCTTGACAGGGGCCTATGGCTACACCTTC.

CDR3 in DNA: TGTGCCAGCAGTTTAGGTGGGGCCGGTGGGGAGCAGTACTTC. Residues: CASSLGGAGGEQYF. The genes are TRBV12-3 or TRBV12-4 and TRBJ2-7; D perhaps matches TRBD1 (5 bases). The CDR3 has 14 amino acids. Trimming shortened V by 1 base and J by 7 bases, and 14 bases separated the two germline ends.

This clonotype has at least ten counts. The genes are TRBV6-1 and TRBJ1-5, with D maybe TRBD1 (5 bases). The V gene lost 6 bases and the J gene lost 6 bases, with 18 bases spanning the gap. Germline CDR1 is MNHNS and CDR2 is SASEGT. CDR3 size: 15 residues. CDR3 amino acids: CASRKSRDLVQPQHF. CDR3 DNA: TGTGCCAGCAGGAAGAGCAGGGATTTGGTTCAGCCCCAGCATTTT.

This chain connects TRBV24-1 to TRBJ2-2; the D gene is possibly TRBD1 (6 bases). Germline V gene lookup returns CDR1 KGHDR and CDR2 SFDVKD. Trimming took off 4 bases at V and 5 bases at J, with 13 bases between the two ends. The CDR3 spans 15 residues. The CDR3 reads CATSDNRVETGELFF. In DNA form, the CDR3 reads TGTGCCACCAGTGACAACAGGGTAGAGACCGGGGAGCTGTTTTTT.

The genes are TRBV6-2 or TRBV6-3 and TRBJ1-5; D call uncertain. CDR3 size: 16 residues. The germline V gene has CDR1 MNHEY and CDR2 SVGEGT. With 1 base removed from V and 1 base from J, the gap between germline ends came to 11 bases. For the CDR3, the DNA is TGTGCCAGCAGTTACTGGTGGGCCTTGAGCAATCAGCCCCAGCATTTT. It translates to CASSYWWALSNQPQHF.